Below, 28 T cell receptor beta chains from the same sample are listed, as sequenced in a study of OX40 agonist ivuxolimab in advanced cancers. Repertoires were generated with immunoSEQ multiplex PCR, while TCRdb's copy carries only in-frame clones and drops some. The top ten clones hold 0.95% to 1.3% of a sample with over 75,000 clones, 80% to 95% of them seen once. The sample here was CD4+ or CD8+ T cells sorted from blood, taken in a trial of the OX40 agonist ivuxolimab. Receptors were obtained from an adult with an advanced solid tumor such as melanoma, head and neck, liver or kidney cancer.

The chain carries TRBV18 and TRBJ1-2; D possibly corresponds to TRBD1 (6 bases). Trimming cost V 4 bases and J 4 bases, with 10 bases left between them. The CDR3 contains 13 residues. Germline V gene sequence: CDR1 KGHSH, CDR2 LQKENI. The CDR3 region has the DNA TGTGCCAGCTCACAAGGACAGTCCTATGGCTACACCTTC. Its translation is CASSQGQSYGYTF.

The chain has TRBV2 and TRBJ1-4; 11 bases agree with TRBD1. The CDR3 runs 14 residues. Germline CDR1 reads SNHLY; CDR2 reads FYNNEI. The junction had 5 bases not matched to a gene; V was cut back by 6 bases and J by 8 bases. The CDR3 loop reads CASSWTGGGEKLFF. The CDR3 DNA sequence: TGTGCCAGCAGCTGGACAGGGGGCGGCGAAAAACTGTTTTTT.

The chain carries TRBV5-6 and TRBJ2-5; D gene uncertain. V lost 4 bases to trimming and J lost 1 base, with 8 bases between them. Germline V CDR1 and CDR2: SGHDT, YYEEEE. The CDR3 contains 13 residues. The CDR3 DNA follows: TGTGCCAGCAGCACCGCCCTCCAAGAGACCCAGTACTTC. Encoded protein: CASSTALQETQYF.

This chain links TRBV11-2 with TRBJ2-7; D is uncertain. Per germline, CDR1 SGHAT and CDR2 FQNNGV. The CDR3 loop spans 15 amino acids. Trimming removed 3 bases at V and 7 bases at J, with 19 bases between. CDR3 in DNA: TGTGCCAGCAGCTTGTCCGACACTCCTACGGTGGAGCAGTACTTC. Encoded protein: CASSLSDTPTVEQYF.

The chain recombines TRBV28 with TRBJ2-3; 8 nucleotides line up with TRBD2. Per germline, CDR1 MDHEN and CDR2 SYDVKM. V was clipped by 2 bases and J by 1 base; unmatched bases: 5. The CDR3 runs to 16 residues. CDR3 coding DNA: TGTGCCAGCAGTTTAATGGGACTAGGTGGCACAGATACGCAGTATTTT. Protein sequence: CASSLMGLGGTDTQYF.

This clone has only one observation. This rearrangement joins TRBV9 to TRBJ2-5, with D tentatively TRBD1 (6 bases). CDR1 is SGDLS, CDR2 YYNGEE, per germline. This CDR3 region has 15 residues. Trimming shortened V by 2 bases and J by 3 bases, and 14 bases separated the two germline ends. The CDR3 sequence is CASSVTVRTEETQYF. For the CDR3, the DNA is TGTGCCAGCAGCGTGACGGTCAGGACAGAAGAGACCCAGTACTTC.

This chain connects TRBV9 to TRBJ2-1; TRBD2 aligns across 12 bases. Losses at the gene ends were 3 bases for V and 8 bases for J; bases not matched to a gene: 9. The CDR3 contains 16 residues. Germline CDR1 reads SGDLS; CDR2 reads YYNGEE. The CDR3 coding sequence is TGTGCCAGCAGCGGGCGACAGACTAGCGGGAGTGATGAGCAGTTCTTC. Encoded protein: CASSGRQTSGSDEQFF.

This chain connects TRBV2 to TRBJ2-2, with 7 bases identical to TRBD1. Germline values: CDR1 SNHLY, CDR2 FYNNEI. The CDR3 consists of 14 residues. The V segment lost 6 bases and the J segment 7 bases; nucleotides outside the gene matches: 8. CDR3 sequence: CASRVTGFFGELFF. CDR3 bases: TGTGCCAGCAGGGTGACAGGGTTTTTCGGGGAGCTGTTTTTT.

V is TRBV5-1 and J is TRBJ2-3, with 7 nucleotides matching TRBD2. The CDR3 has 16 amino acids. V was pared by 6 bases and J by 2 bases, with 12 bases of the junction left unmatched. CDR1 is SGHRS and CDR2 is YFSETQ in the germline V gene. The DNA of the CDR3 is TGCGCCAGCACGACGGCCGGGAGGCAGGACACAGATACGCAGTATTTT. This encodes CASTTAGRQDTDTQYF.

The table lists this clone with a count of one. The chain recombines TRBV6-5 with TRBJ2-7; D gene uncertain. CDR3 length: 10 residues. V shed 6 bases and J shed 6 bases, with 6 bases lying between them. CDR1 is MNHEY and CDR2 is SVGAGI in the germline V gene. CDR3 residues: CASRMREQYF. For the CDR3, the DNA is TGTGCCAGCAGGATGCGCGAGCAGTACTTC.

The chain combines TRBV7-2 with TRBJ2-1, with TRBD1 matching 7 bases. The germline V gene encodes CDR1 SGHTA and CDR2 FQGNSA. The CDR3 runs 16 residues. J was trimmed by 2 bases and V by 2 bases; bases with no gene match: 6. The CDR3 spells CASSLLGTATYNEQFF. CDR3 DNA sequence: TGTGCCAGCAGCTTATTAGGGACAGCAACCTACAATGAGCAGTTCTTC.

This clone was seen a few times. Here the CDR3 DNA reads TGCGCCAGCAGCTTGGTGGCTAGCGGGCCCTACGAGCAGTACTTC. As protein: CASSLVASGPYEQYF. The chain is built from TRBV5-1 and TRBJ2-7, with TRBD2 matching 8 bases. Germline V gene sequence: CDR1 SGHRS, CDR2 YFSETQ. The CDR3 contains 15 residues. The J segment lost 2 bases and the V segment lost 0 bases, leaving 4 bases of the junction unmatched. The full variable domain, with the rest looked up from reference TRBV5-1 and TRBJ2-7, is KAGVTQTPRYLIKTRGQQVTLSCSPISGHRSVSWYQQTPGQGLQFLFEYFSETQRNKGNFPGRFSGRQFSNSRSEMNVSTLELGDSALYLCASSLVASGPYEQYFGPGTRLTVT.

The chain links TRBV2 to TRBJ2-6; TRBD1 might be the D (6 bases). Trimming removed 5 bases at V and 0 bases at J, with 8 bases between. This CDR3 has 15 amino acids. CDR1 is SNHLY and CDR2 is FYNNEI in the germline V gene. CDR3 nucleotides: TGTGCCAGCAGTCCAGGGGTCTCTGGGGCCAACGTCCTGACTTTC. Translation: CASSPGVSGANVLTF.

The CDR3 coding sequence is TGCGCCAGCAGCTTGGGGTATAGCAATCAGCCCCAGCATTTT. This gives the protein CASSLGYSNQPQHF. This sequence joins TRBV5-1 and TRBJ1-5; no firm D call. The V end was cut by 0 bases, the J end by 0 bases, with 4 bases between. CDR1 and CDR2 from the germline V gene are SGHRS and YFSETQ. The CDR3 extends over 14 amino acids.

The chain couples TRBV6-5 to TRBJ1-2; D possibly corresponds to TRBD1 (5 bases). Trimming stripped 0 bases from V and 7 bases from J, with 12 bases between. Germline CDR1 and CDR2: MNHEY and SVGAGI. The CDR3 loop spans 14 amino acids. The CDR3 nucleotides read TGTGCCAGCAGTTACTCAGGGGTGAGTCCTGGCTACACCTTC. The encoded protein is CASSYSGVSPGYTF.

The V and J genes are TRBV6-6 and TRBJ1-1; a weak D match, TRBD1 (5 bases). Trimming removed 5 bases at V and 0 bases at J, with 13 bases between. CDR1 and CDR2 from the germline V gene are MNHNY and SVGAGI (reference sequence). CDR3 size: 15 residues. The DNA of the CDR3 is TGTGCCAGCAGTCCCCCGTTGGGGGTGAACACTGAAGCTTTCTTT. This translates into CASSPPLGVNTEAFF.

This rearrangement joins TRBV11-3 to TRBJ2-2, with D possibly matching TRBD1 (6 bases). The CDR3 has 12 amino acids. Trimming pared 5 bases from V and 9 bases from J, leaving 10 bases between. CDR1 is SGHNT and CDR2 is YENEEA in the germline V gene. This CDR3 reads CASSLRGWELFF. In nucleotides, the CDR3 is TGTGCCAGCAGCCTCAGGGGCTGGGAGCTGTTTTTT.

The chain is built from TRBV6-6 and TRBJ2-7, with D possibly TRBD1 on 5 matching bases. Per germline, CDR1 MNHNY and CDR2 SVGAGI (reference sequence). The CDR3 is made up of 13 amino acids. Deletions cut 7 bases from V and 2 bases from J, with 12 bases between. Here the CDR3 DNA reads TGTGCCAGCACCAACACAGGAACCTACGAGCAGTACTTC. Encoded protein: CASTNTGTYEQYF.

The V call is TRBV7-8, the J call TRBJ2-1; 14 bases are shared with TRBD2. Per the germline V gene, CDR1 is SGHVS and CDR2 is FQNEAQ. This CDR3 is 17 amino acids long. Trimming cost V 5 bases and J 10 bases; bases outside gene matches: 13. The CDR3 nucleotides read TGTGCCAGCAGCCCACATACTCCGGGACTAGCGGGAGAGGAGCAGTTCTTC. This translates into CASSPHTPGLAGEEQFF.

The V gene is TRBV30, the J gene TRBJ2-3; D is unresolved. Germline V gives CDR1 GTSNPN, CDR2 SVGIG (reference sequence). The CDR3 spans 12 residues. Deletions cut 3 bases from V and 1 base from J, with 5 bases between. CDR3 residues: CAWRYGTDTQYF. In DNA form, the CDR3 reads TGTGCCTGGAGGTACGGCACAGATACGCAGTATTTT.

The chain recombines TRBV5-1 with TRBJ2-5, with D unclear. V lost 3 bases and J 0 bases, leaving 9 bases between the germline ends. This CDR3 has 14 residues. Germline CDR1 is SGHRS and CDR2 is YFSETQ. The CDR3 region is CASSSSGYQETQYF. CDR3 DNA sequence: TGCGCCAGCAGCTCCTCAGGTTACCAAGAGACCCAGTACTTC. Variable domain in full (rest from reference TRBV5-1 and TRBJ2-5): KAGVTQTPRYLIKTRGQQVTLSCSPISGHRSVSWYQQTPGQGLQFLFEYFSETQRNKGNFPGRFSGRQFSNSRSEMNVSTLELGDSALYLCASSSSGYQETQYFGPGTRLLVL.

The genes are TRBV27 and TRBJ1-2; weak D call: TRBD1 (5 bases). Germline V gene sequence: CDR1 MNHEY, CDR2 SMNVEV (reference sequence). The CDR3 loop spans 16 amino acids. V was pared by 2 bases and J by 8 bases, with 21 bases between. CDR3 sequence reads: CASSLDLRGSLGGYTF. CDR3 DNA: TGTGCCAGCAGTTTAGATTTACGGGGCAGCCTAGGGGGCTACACCTTC.

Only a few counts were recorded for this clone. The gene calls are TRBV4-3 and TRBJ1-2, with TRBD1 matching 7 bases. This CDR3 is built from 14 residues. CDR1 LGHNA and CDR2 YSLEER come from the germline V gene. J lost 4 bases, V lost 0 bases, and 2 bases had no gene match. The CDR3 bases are TGCGCCAGCAGCCAAGAGGCAGGGGGCTATGGCTACACCTTC. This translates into CASSQEAGGYGYTF.

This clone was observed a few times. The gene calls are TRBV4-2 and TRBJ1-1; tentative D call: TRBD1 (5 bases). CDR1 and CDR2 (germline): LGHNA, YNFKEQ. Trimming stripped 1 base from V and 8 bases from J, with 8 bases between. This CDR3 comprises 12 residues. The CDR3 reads CASSQGDGEAFF. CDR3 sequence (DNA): TGTGCCAGCAGCCAAGGGGACGGAGAAGCTTTCTTT.

CDR3 DNA sequence: TGTGCCAGCAGTCGAGACAGCAGAATCTCTGGGGCCAACGTCCTGACTTTC. Translation: CASSRDSRISGANVLTF. The chain uses TRBV5-6 and TRBJ2-6, with a possible D match to TRBD1 (5 bases). CDR1 SGHDT and CDR2 YYEEEE come from the germline V gene. The ends were cut back, 5 bases at V and 0 bases at J, with 15 bases in the middle. The CDR3 spans 17 residues.

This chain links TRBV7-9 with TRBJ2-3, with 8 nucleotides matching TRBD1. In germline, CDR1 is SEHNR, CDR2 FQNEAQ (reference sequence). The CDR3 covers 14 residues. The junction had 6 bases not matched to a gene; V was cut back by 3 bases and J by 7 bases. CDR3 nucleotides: TGTGCCAGCAGCTTCGGACAGGGAGCGAATACGCAGTATTTT. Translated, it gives CASSFGQGANTQYF.

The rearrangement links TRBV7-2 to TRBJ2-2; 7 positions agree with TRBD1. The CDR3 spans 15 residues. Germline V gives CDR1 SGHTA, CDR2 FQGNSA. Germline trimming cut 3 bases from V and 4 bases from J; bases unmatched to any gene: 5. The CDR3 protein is CASSFTGAVTGELFF. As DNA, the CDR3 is TGTGCCAGCAGCTTTACAGGGGCCGTCACCGGGGAGCTGTTTTTT.

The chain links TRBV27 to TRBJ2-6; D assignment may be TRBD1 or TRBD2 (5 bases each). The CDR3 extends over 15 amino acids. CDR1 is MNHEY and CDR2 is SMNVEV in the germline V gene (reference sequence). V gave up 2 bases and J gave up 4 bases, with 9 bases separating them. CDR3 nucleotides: TGTGCCAGCAGTTTAGAGGGGTACGGGGCCAACGTCCTGACTTTC. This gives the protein CASSLEGYGANVLTF.